This is a list of T cell receptor beta chains from one sample in a study of CD8+CD57+ T cells in acquired aplastic anemia. TCRdb called the reads again in MiXCR, with one record for every CDR3 protein. The sample has 180,000 or so distinct CDR3 sequences, about 47% seen once. The sequenced material came from sorted CD4+, CD8+, or CD8+CD57+ T cells (not recorded which) from PBMCs. The receptor set was obtained from a human donor in good health. Each CDR3 is given without its conserved first and last residue.

v_call	j_call	cdr3_aa
TRBV3-1	TRBJ1-2	ASSPPRGYSNYGYT
TRBV2	TRBJ2-7	ASMDGRSSYEQY
TRBV24-1	TRBJ1-5	ATSERTGIEPQH
TRBV10-3	TRBJ1-5	AITEGPGQPQH
TRBV2	TRBJ2-5	ASSSGQRGY
TRBV4-1	TRBJ2-3	ASSQDQAASGRRKTQY
TRBV6-2/TRBV6-3	TRBJ1-1	ASRTGTLNTEAF
TRBV10-3	TRBJ2-1	AISESGQGGVYQEQF
TRBV12-3/TRBV12-4	TRBJ2-1	ASSPQADFSYNEQF
TRBV5-1	TRBJ2-7	ASSPTGVVSYEQY
TRBV7-9	TRBJ1-1	ASSLGRQGAVVNTEAF
TRBV7-9	TRBJ2-1	ASSTAWDEQF
TRBV2	TRBJ1-4	ASTPGQGVVKLF
TRBV5-1	TRBJ2-3	ASRNSGRAHTQY
TRBV3-1	TRBJ2-7	ASSHRGSLGEQY
TRBV18	TRBJ2-2	ASSQVRDRGTGELF
TRBV6-5	TRBJ2-7	ASSLVQGTYEQY
TRBV24-1	TRBJ1-2	ATRPRGNDGYT
TRBV19	TRBJ1-1	ASSLTGTAEAF
TRBV15	TRBJ1-1	ATSSGFNTEAF
TRBV3-1	TRBJ1-1	ASSPTGGMTEAF
TRBV7-9	TRBJ1-4	ASSLASEKLF
TRBV11-1	TRBJ1-3	ASSSGRDRENGNTIY
TRBV13	TRBJ1-6	ASSRGHPTNSPLH
TRBV4-2	TRBJ2-3	ASSQDSGDTQY
TRBV24-1	TRBJ2-7	ATSEAGTGEQY
TRBV13	TRBJ2-5	ASSSRETQY
TRBV15	TRBJ1-3	ATSRDLASGNTIY
TRBV19	TRBJ1-1	ASSEDISEAF
TRBV20-1	TRBJ2-7	SAKRAGVGEQY
TRBV24-1	TRBJ2-2	ATSGRTGELF
TRBV7-2	TRBJ2-5	ASSLGGVEQETQY
TRBV4-1	TRBJ2-7	ASSQASGQSYEQY
TRBV11-1	TRBJ2-2	ASSLGLAANTGELF
TRBV19	TRBJ1-6	ASSTTDNSPLH
TRBV20-1	TRBJ1-6	SAFRQGGSPLH
TRBV5-1	TRBJ1-6	ASSSGQGSYNSPLH
TRBV12-3/TRBV12-4	TRBJ2-4	ASSLAGEAKNIQY
TRBV4-1	TRBJ2-2	ASSQRREGHNGELF
TRBV20-1	TRBJ2-6	SAPLGGGWTNVLT
TRBV2	TRBJ1-3	ASSLRASSGNTIY
TRBV14	TRBJ1-6	ASSHSLRHNSPLR
TRBV2	TRBJ1-1	ASSGDRITEAF
TRBV9	TRBJ1-6	ASSQNNSPLH
TRBV2	TRBJ2-2	ASSQTTTGELF